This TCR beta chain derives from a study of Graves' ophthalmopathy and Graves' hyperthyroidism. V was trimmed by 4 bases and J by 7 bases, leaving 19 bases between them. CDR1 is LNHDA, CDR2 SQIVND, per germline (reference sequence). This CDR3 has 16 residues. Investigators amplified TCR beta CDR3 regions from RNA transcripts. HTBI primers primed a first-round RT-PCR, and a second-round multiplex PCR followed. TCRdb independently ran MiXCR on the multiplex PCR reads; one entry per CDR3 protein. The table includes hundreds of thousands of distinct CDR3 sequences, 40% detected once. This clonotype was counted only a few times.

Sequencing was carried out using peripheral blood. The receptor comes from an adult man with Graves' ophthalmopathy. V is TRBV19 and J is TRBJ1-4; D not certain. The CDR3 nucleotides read TGTGCCAGTAGTACATCACCGGGATCAGCGGGTGAAAAACTGTTTTTT. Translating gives CASSTSPGSAGEKLFF.